The TCR beta chain under discussion was sequenced for a study of blood T cell repertoires in COVID-19. Study-wide context: The samples span acute and convalescent COVID-19 from the United States, Italy and Spain.

Individuals drawn from some 25 US areas were roughly 18 to 95 years old. V lost 5 bases, J lost 2 bases, and 10 bases lay in between. The CDR3 totals 14 residues. Looked up from germline, CDR1 is MGHRA and CDR2 is YSYEKL. TCRdb keeps only in-frame clones here, not all; method: immunoSEQ multiplex PCR. The sample records around 130,000 clones, 84% being singletons. V and J are TRBV4-1 and TRBJ1-3; D possibly corresponds to TRBD1 (5 bases). This sequence was found in a woman between 45 and 65 years old with acute COVID-19. The sample was PBMCs or T cells enriched from blood (not recorded which). CDR3 loop: CASSFSGTGNTIYF. Here the CDR3 DNA reads TGCGCCAGCAGCTTCTCAGGGACTGGAAACACCATATATTTT.